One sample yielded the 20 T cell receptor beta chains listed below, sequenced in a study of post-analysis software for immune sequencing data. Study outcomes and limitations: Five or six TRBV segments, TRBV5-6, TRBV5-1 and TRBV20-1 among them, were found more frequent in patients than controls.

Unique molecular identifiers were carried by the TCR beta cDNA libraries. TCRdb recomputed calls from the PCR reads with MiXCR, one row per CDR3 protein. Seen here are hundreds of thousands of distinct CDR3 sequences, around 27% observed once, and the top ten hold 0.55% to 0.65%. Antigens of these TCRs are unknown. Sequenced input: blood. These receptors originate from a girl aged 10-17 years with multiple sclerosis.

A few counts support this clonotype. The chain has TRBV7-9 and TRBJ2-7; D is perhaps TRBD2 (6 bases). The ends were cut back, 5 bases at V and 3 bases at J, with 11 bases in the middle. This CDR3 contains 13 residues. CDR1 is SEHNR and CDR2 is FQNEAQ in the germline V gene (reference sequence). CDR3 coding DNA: TGTGCCAGCAGCATCGGAGGGGACTACGAGCAGTACTTC. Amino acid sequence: CASSIGGDYEQYF.

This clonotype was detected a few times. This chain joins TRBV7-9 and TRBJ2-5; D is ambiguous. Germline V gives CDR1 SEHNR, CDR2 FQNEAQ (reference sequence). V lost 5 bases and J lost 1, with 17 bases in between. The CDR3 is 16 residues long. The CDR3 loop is CASSVANFGPQETQYF. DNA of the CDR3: TGTGCCAGCAGCGTTGCCAATTTCGGGCCCCAAGAGACCCAGTACTTC.

The CDR3 nucleotides read TGTGCCACCCGAAACAGGGGAGAGTACCAGCCCCAGCATTTT. This sequence encodes CATRNRGEYQPQHF. The rearrangement joins TRBV19 to TRBJ1-5, with TRBD1 matching over 7 bases. CDR3 size: 14 residues. V was clipped by 10 bases and J by 7 bases; unmatched bases: 13. The germline V gene encodes CDR1 LNHDA and CDR2 SQIVND (reference sequence).

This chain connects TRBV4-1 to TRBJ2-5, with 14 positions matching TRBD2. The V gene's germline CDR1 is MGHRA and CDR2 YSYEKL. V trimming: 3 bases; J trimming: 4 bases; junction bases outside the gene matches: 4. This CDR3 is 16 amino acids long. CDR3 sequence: CASSHSGTSGRETQYF. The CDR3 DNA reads TGCGCCAGCAGCCATAGCGGGACTAGCGGGAGAGAGACCCAGTACTTC.

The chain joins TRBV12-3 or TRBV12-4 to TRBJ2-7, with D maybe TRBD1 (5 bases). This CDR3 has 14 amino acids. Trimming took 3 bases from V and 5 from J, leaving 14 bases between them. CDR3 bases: TGTGCCAGCAGTTTTTCCCAGGGCTTCCACGAGCAGTACTTC. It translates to CASSFSQGFHEQYF.

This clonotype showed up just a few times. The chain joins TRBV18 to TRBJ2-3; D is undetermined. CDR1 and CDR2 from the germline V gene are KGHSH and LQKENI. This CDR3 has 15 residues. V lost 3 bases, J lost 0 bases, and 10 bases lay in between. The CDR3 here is CASSPGDGSTDTQYF. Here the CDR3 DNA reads TGTGCCAGCTCACCCGGAGACGGGAGCACAGATACGCAGTATTTT.

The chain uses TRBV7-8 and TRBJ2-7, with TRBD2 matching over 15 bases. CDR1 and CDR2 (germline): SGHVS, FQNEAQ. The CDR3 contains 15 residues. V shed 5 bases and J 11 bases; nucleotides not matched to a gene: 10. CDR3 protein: CASSPGTSGRSRKYF. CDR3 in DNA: TGTGCCAGCAGCCCTGGGACTAGCGGGAGGAGTCGGAAGTACTTC.

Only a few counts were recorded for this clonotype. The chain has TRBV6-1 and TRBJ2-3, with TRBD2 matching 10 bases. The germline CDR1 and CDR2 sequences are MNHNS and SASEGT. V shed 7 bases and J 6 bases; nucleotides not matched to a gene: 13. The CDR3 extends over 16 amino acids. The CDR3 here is CASMKGRLAGDDTQYF. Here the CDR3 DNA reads TGTGCCAGCATGAAGGGTCGGCTAGCGGGGGACGATACGCAGTATTTT.

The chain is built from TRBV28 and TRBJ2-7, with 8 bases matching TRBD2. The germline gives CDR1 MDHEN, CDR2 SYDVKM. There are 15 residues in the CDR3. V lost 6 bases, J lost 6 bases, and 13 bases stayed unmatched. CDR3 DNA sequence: TGTGCCAGCAGCCCTGCCGGGACTAGTCGGAGCGAGCAGTACTTC. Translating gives CASSPAGTSRSEQYF. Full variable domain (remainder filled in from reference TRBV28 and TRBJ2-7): DVKVTQSSRYLVKRTGEKVFLECVQDMDHENMFWYRQDPGLGLRLIYFSYDVKMKEKGDIPEGYSVSREKKERFSLILESASTNQTSMYLCASSPAGTSRSEQYFGPGTRLTVT.

This CDR3 is CASSPETGGYGYTF. The CDR3 DNA sequence: TGCGCCAGCAGCCCCGAGACAGGGGGCTATGGCTACACCTTC. The rearrangement joins TRBV5-1 to TRBJ1-2; 9 nucleotides line up with TRBD1. The CDR3 contains 14 residues. The V gene's germline CDR1 is SGHRS and CDR2 YFSETQ. The V gene end was trimmed by 4 bases and the J gene end by 4 bases; junction bases not matched to a gene: 5.

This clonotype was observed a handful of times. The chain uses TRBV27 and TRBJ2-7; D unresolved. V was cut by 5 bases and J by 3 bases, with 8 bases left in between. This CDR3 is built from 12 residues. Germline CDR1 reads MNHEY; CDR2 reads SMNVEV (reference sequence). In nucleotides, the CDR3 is TGTGCCAGCAGTCCCAACAACTACGAGCAGTACTTC. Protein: CASSPNNYEQYF.

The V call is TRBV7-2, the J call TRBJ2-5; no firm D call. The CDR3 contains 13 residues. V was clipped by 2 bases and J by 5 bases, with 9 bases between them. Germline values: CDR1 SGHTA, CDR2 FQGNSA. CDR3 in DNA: TGTGCCAGCAGCTTAATGCATGGGGAGACCCAGTACTTC. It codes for CASSLMHGETQYF.

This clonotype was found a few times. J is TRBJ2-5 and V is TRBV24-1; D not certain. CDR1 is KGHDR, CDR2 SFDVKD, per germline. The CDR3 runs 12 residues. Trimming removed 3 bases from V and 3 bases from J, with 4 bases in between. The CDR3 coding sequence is TGTGCCACCAGTGATAAGGAAGAGACCCAGTACTTC. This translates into CATSDKEETQYF.

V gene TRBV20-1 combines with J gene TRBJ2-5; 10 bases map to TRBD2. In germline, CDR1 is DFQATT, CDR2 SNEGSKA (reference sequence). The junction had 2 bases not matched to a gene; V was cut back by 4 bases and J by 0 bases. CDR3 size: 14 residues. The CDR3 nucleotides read TGCAGTGCTAAGACTAGCGGGTACCAAGAGACCCAGTACTTC. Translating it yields CSAKTSGYQETQYF.

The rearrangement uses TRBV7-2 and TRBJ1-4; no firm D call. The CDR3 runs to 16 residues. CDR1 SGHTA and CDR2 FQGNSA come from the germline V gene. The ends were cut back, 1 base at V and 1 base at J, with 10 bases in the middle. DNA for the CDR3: TGTGCCAGCAGCTTAGGGATGAGGGAAACTAATGAAAAACTGTTTTTT. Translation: CASSLGMRETNEKLFF.

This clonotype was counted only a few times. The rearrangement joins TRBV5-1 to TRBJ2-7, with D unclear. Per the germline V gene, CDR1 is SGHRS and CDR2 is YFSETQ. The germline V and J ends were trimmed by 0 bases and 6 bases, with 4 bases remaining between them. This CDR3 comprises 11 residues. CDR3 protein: CASSLVAEQYF. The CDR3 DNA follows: TGCGCCAGCAGCTTGGTCGCCGAGCAGTACTTC.

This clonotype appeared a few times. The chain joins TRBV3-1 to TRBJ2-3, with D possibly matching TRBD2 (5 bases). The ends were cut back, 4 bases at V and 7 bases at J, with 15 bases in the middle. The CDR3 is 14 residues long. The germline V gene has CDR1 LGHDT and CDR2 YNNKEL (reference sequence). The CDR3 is CASSPRRGQHTQYF. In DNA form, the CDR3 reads TGTGCCAGCAGCCCCAGACGAGGGCAGCATACGCAGTATTTT.

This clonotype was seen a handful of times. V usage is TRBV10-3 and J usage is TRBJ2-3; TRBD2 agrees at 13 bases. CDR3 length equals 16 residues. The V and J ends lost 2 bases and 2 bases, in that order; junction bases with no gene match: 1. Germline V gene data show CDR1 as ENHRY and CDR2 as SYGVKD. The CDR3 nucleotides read TGTGCCATCAGTGAGGGGACTAGCGGGGACACAGATACGCAGTATTTT. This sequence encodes CAISEGTSGDTDTQYF.

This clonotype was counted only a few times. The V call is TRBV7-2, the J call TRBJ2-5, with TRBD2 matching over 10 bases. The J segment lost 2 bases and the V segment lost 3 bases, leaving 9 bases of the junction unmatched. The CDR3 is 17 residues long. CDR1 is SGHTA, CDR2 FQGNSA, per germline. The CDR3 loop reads CASSLPGLASLQETQYF. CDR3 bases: TGTGCCAGCAGCTTGCCGGGACTAGCGTCCCTTCAAGAGACCCAGTACTTC.

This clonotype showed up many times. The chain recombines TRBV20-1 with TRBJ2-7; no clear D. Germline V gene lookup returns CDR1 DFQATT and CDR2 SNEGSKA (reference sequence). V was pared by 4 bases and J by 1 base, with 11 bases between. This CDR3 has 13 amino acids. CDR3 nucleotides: TGCAGTGCTACCCCAGGTCCATCCTACGAGCAGTACTTC. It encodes CSATPGPSYEQYF.